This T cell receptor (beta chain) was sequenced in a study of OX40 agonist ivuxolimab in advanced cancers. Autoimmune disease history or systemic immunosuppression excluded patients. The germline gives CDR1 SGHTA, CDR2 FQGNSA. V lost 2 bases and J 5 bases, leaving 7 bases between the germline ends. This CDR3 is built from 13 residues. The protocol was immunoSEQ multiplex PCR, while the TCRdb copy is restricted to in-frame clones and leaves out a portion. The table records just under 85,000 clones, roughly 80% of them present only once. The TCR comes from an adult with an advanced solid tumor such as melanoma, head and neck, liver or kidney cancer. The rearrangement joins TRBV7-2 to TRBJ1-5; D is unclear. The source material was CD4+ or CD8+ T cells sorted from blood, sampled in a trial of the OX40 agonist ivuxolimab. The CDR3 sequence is CASSLQADQPQHF. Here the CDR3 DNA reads TGTGCCAGCAGCTTACAGGCTGATCAGCCCCAGCATTTT.